A single sample is the source of the 3 T cell receptor beta chains below, sequenced in a study of blood T cell repertoires in COVID-19. Profiled with immunoSEQ multiplex PCR; TCRdb holds only in-frame clones, not every one. This sample has under 250,000 clones, with 70% to 90% found just once. The sample consisted of peripheral blood. These receptors came from a woman aged 70-85 years with active or convalescent COVID-19.

The chain combines TRBV19 with TRBJ1-2; TRBD1 is a possible D gene (6 bases). CDR1 and CDR2 from the germline V gene are LNHDA and SQIVND (reference sequence). This CDR3 has 14 residues. Between the trimmed V and J ends, which lost 4 bases and 4 bases, there was a span of 13 bases. For the CDR3, the DNA is TGTGCCAGTAGTAACGAGGACAGACGCTATGGCTACACCTTC. It is translated as CASSNEDRRYGYTF. The variable domain in full, completed from reference TRBV19 and TRBJ1-2, reads DGGITQSPKYLFRKEGQNVTLSCEQNLNHDAMYWYRQDPGQGLRLIYYSQIVNDFQKGDIAEGYSVSREKKESFPLTVTSAQKNPTAFYLCASSNEDRRYGYTFGSGTRLTVV.

The J gene is TRBJ2-1, the V gene TRBV7-2; 14 positions match TRBD2. The CDR3 runs 18 residues. V was pared by 4 bases and J by 2 bases, with 7 bases of the junction left unmatched. Per germline, CDR1 SGHTA and CDR2 FQGNSA. DNA of the CDR3: TGTGCCAGCAGCTCGGGACTAGCGGGAGTAGGGCCCTACAATGAGCAGTTCTTC. Protein sequence: CASSSGLAGVGPYNEQFF.

This chain uses TRBV6-5 with TRBJ2-7; D might be TRBD2 (6 bases). The V end lost 6 bases, the J end lost 6 bases, and 15 bases lay between the germline ends. The CDR3 contains 13 residues. The germline V gene has CDR1 MNHEY and CDR2 SVGAGI. The CDR3 reads CASSPKGDFEQYF. The CDR3 bases are TGTGCCAGCAGCCCAAAAGGGGACTTCGAGCAGTACTTC.